This is a list of T cell receptor beta chains from one sample in a study of Tregs in tolerant kidney transplant recipients. Some clones are missing from TCRdb's copy, which holds only in-frame ones; the method was immunoSEQ multiplex PCR. The sample has around 78,000 clones, less than 95% seen once; the top ten hold about 0.3%. This material consisted of Tregs from blood, taken before the transplant. Receptors originate from a human donor who received a combined kidney and bone marrow transplant. Both conserved end residues are part of each CDR3. A D gene is named only where the DNA matches it firmly. Size is stated for part of the rows, as once, few or many counts, or as a class when the clone is expanded.

j_call | clone_size | d_call | v_call | cdr3_aa | cdr3_nt
TRBJ2-5 | once | . | TRBV28 | CASSLPRGGAREQYF | TGTGCCAGCAGTTTACCCAGGGGGGGGGCTCGGGAGCAGTACTTC
TRBJ2-3 | once | . | TRBV2 | CASTASTDTQYF | TGTGCCAGCACGGCTAGCACAGATACGCAGTATTTT
TRBJ1-5 | once | . | TRBV28 | CASSLLAGATAQPQHF | TGTGCCAGCAGTTTATTGGCAGGGGCGACGGCTCAGCCCCAGCATTTT
TRBJ1-6 | . | TRBD1 | TRBV25-1 | CASSDGQGASNSPLHF | TGTGCCAGCAGCGATGGACAGGGGGCAAGTAATTCACCCCTCCACTTT
TRBJ2-7 | . | TRBD2 | TRBV18 | CASSPYLRTSGNYEQYF | TGTGCCAGCTCACCATATTTACGGACTAGCGGGAACTACGAGCAGTACTTC
TRBJ2-7 | . | . | TRBV7-3 | CASSLPFGSADGNYEQYF | TGTGCCAGCAGCTTACCGTTCGGTTCGGCTGATGGGAATTACGAGCAGTACTTC
TRBJ1-5 | . | . | TRBV6-1 | CASNLSGDGQPQHF | TGTGCCAGCAACCTTTCCGGGGACGGGCAGCCCCAGCATTTT
TRBJ2-7 | . | TRBD1 | TRBV10-2 | CASSGQAYEQYF | TGCGCCAGCAGCGGACAGGCCTACGAGCAGTACTTC
TRBJ2-3 | . | TRBD2 | TRBV2 | CANQGLAATDTQYF | TGTGCCAACCAAGGACTAGCGGCAACAGATACGCAGTATTTT
TRBJ2-1 | few | . | TRBV30 | CAWSVPGTVEQFF | TGTGCCTGGAGTGTACCCGGGACGGTTGAGCAGTTCTTC
TRBJ2-7 | . | . | TRBV23-1 | CASRGWKGSYEQYF | TGCGCCAGCAGGGGCTGGAAAGGGTCCTACGAGCAGTACTTC
TRBJ1-5 | . | . | TRBV19 | CATTPVRGSNQPQHF | TGTGCCACCACCCCAGTTCGGGGCTCCAATCAGCCCCAGCATTTT
TRBJ2-7 | . | TRBD1 | TRBV27 | CASSSGQGSYEQYF | TGTGCCAGCAGTTCGGGACAGGGGAGCTACGAGCAGTACTTC
TRBJ1-4 | . | TRBD1 | TRBV14 | CASRRTGLNEKLFF | TGTGCCAGCAGACGGACAGGTCTTAATGAAAAACTGTTTTTT
TRBJ2-1 | . | . | TRBV2 | CASTEDGNKQFF | TGTGCCAGCACCGAGGACGGGAACAAGCAGTTCTTC
TRBJ2-2 | . | . | TRBV7-2 | CASSPPGNTGELFF | TGTGCCAGCAGCCCACCGGGGAACACCGGGGAGCTGTTTTTT
TRBJ2-1 | . | . | TRBV9 | CASSVGEWPYNEQFF | TGTGCCAGCAGCGTAGGCGAGTGGCCTTACAATGAGCAGTTCTTC
TRBJ1-1 | few | . | TRBV19 | CASRARTEAFF | TGTGCCAGTAGGGCCCGCACTGAAGCTTTCTTT